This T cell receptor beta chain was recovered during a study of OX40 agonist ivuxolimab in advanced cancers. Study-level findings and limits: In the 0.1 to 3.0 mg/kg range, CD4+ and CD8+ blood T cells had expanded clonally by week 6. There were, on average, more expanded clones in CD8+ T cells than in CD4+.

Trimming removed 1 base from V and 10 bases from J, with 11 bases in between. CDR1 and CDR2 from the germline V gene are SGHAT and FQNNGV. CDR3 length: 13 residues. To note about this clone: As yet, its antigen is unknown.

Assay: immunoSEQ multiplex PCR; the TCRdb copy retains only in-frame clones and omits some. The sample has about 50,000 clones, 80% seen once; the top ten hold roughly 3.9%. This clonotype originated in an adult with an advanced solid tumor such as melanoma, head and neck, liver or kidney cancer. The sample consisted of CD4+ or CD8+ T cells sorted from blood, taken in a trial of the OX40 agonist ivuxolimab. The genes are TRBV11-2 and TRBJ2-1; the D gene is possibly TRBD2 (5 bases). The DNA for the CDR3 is TGTGCCAGCAGCTTAGGGACGCCGGGGGAGCAGTTCTTC. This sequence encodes CASSLGTPGEQFF.